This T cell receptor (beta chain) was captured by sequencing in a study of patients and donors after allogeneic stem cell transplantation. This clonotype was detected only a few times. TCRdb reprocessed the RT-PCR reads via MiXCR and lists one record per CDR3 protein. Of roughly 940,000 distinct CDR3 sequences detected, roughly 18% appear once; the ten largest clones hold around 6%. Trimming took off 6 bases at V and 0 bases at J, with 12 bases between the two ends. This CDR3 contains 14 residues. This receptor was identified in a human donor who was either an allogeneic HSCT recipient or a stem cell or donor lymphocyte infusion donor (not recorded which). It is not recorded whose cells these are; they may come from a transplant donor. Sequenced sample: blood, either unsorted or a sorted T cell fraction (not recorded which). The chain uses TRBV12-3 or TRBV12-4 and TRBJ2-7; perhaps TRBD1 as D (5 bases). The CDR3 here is CASRSRQFSYEQYF. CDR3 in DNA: TGTGCCAGCAGGTCTCGACAGTTCTCCTACGAGCAGTACTTC.